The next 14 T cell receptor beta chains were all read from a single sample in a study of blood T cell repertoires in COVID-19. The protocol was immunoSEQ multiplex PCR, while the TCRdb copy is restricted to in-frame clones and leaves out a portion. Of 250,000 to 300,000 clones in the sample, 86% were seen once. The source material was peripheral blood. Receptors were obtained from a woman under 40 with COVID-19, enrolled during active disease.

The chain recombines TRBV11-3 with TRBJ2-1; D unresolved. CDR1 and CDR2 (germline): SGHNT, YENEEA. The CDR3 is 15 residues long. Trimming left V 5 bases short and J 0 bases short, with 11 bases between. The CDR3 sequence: CASSPHKRSYNEQFF. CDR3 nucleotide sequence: TGTGCCAGCAGCCCTCACAAACGCTCCTACAATGAGCAGTTCTTC.

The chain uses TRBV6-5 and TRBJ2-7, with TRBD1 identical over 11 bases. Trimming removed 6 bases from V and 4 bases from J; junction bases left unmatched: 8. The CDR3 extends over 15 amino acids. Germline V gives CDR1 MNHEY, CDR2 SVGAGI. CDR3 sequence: CASRIGQGATYEQYF. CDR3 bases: TGTGCCAGCAGAATAGGACAGGGGGCAACGTACGAGCAGTACTTC.

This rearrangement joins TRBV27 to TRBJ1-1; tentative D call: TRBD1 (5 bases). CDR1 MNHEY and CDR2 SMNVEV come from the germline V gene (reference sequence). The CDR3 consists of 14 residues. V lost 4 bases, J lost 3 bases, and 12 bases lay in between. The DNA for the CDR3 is TGTGCCAGCAGTTGGCAGGGAACGGACACTGAAGCTTTCTTT. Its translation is CASSWQGTDTEAFF.

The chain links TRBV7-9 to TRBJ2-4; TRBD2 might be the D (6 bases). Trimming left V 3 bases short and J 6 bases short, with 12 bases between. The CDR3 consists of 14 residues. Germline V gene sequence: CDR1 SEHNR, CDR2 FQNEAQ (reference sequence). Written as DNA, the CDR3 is TGTGCCAGCAGCTTTAAGCCCGGGGGAAACATTCAGTACTTC. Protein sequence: CASSFKPGGNIQYF.

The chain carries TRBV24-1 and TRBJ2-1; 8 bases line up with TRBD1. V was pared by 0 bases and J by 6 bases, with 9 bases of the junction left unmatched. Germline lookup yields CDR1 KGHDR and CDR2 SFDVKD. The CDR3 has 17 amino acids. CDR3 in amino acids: CATSDLNLGTGSNEQFF. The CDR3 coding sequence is TGTGCCACCAGTGATTTGAATCTCGGGACAGGTTCCAATGAGCAGTTCTTC.

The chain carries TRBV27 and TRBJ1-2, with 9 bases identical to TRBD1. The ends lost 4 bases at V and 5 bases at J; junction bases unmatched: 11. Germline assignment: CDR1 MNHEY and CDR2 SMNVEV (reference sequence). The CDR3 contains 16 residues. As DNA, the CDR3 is TGTGCCAGCAGTTCCAGGACAGGGGTTTCCGGTTATGGCTACACCTTC. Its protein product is CASSSRTGVSGYGYTF.

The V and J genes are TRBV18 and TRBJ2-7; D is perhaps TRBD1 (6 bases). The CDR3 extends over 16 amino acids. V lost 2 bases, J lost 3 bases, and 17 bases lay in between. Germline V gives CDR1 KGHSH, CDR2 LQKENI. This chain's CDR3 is CASSPTRGVFSYEQYF. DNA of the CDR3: TGTGCCAGCTCACCAACCAGGGGAGTGTTCAGCTACGAGCAGTACTTC.

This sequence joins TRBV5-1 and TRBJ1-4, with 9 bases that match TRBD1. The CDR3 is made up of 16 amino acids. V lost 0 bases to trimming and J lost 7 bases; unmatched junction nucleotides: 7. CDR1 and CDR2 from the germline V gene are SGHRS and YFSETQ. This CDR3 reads CASSLALTGGSEKLFF. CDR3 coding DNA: TGCGCCAGCAGCTTGGCCCTGACAGGGGGGAGTGAAAAACTGTTTTTT.

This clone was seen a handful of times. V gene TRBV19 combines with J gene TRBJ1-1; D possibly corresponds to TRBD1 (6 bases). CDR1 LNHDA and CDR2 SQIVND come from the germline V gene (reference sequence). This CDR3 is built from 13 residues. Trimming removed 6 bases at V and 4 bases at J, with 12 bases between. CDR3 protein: CASSRTVLTEAFF. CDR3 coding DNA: TGTGCCAGTAGCCGGACAGTCCTCACTGAAGCTTTCTTT.

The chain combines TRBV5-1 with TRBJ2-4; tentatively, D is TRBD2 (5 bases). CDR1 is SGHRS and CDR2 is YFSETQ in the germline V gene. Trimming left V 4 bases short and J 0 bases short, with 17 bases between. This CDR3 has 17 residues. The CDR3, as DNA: TGCGCCAGCAGCGCCAGTAACTCCGGAGGAGCCAAAAACATTCAGTACTTC. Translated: CASSASNSGGAKNIQYF.

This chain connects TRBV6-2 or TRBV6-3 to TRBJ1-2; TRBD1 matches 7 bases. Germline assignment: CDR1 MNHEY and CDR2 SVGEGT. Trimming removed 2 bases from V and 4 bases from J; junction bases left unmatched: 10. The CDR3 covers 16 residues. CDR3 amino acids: CASSYETGTDTYGYTF. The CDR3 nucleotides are TGTGCCAGCAGTTACGAAACCGGGACAGACACCTATGGCTACACCTTC.

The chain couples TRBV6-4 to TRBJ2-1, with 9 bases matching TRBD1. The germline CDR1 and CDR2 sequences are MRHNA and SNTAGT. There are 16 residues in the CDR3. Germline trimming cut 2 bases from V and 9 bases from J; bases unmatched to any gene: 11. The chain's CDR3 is CASSDRGQGSFSEQFF. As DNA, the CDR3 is TGTGCCAGCAGTGACCGGGGACAGGGCAGTTTCTCTGAGCAGTTCTTC.

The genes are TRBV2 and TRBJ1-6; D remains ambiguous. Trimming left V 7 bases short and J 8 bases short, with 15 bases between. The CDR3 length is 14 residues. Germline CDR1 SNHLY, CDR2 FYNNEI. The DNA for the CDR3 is TGTGCCAGCATGTTACGGGGAGGAGATTCACCCCTCCACTTT. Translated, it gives CASMLRGGDSPLHF.

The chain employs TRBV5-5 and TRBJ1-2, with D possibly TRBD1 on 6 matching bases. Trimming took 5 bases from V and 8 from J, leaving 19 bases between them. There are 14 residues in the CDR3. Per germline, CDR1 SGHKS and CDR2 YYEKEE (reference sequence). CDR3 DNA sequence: TGTGCCAGCAGTTACGGGACAAGGTCATCGGGCTACACCTTC. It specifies CASSYGTRSSGYTF.